The clone carrying this T cell receptor beta chain appeared a few times. The repertoire was sequenced with immunoSEQ multiplex PCR; TCRdb's copy has only in-frame clones and lacks some. The sample yields over 200,000 clones, more than 75% seen once. The data belong to a study of cytomegalovirus exposure and HLA in healthy donors. This CDR3 has 13 residues. CDR1 and CDR2 from the germline V gene are SGHNT and YYREEE (reference sequence). Germline trimming cut 4 bases from V and 6 bases from J; bases unmatched to any gene: 2. The chain employs TRBV5-4 and TRBJ1-5; 9 nucleotides line up with TRBD1. Specimen: PBMCs. The source is a woman aged 18-29 years in good health and CMV-seropositive. The CDR3, as DNA: TGTGCCAGCAGCGTACAGGGGGCTCAGCCCCAGCATTTT. Residues: CASSVQGAQPQHF.